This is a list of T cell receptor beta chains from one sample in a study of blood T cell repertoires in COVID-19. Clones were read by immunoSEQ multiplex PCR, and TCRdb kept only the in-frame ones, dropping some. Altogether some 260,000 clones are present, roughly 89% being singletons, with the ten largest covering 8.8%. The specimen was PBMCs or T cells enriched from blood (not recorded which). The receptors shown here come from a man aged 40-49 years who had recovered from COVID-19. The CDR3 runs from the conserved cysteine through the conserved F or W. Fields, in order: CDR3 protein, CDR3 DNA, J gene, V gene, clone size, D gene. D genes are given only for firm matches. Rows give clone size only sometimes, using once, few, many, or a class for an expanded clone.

CASSLAAEVGYTF	TGTGCCAGCAGCTTGGCGGCAGAGGTTGGCTACACCTTC	TRBJ1-2	TRBV5-6	.	.
CASSEVWQGDTGELFF	TGTGCCAGCAGTGAAGTCTGGCAGGGTGACACCGGGGAGCTGTTTTTT	TRBJ2-2	TRBV2	.	.
CASSVQEGEFYGYTF	TGTGCCAGCAGTGTTCAAGAAGGGGAATTCTATGGCTACACCTTC	TRBJ1-2	TRBV2	few	.
CASSIQDTQYF	TGTGCCAGTAGTATTCAAGATACGCAGTATTTT	TRBJ2-3	TRBV19	.	.
CASSLSGIYNEQFF	TGTGCCAGCAGCTTAAGCGGAATCTACAATGAGCAGTTCTTC	TRBJ2-1	TRBV11-1	.	.
CASSYIPGQGSYEQYF	TGCGCCAGCAGCTATATACCGGGACAGGGGTCCTACGAGCAGTACTTC	TRBJ2-7	TRBV5-1	.	TRBD1
CASSIRTRLSEQYF	TGTGCCAGTAGTATTAGGACTAGACTCTCCGAGCAGTACTTC	TRBJ2-7	TRBV19	.	TRBD2
CASSYEGRKNTEAFF	TGTGCCAGCAGTTACGAGGGCCGAAAGAACACTGAAGCTTTCTTT	TRBJ1-1	TRBV6-5	.	.
CASSSTGAYEQYF	TGTGCCAGCAGCTCCACAGGGGCCTACGAGCAGTACTTC	TRBJ2-7	TRBV28	.	TRBD1
CASSLVSGVTDTQYF	TGCGCCAGCAGCTTGGTGTCGGGGGTCACAGATACGCAGTATTTT	TRBJ2-3	TRBV5-1	.	.
CAWSVRTGVTYNSPLHF	TGTGCCTGGAGTGTACGGACAGGGGTGACCTATAATTCACCCCTCCACTTT	TRBJ1-6	TRBV30	.	TRBD1
CVAGEDEQYF	TGTGTAGCAGGGGAAGACGAGCAGTACTTC	TRBJ2-7	TRBV7-9	.	.
CASRPGTGMSYEQYF	TGTGCCAGCAGGCCCGGGACAGGGATGTCCTACGAGCAGTACTTC	TRBJ2-7	TRBV28	.	TRBD1
CASSLDGREEYGYTF	TGTGCCAGCAGCTTAGATGGCAGGGAAGAATATGGCTACACCTTC	TRBJ1-2	TRBV11-3	.	.
CASSPAGDTEAFF	TGCGCCAGCAGCCCTGCCGGGGACACTGAAGCTTTCTTT	TRBJ1-1	TRBV5-1	.	.
CASSQVATSGSGANVLTF	TGCGCCAGCAGCCAAGTGGCGACTAGCGGTTCTGGGGCCAACGTCCTGACTTTC	TRBJ2-6	TRBV4-1	once	TRBD2
CASSLAGSSNQPQHF	TGTGCCAGCAGTTTGGCTGGCAGTAGCAATCAGCCCCAGCATTTT	TRBJ1-5	TRBV28	.	.
CASSIVRAYNSPLHF	TGTGCCAGTAGTATTGTCCGCGCCTATAATTCACCCCTCCACTTT	TRBJ1-6	TRBV19	.	.
CASSFAYTSNYGYTF	TGTGCCAGCAGCTTCGCTTACACCTCTAACTATGGCTACACCTTC	TRBJ1-2	TRBV5-6	.	.
CASSLRQIANEKLFF	TGTGCCAGCAGCTTACGACAGATAGCTAATGAAAAACTGTTTTTT	TRBJ1-4	TRBV5-8	.	.
CASSLKPGGRPYEQYF	TGTGCCAGCAGCCTCAAACCTGGCGGGAGGCCGTACGAGCAGTACTTC	TRBJ2-7	TRBV7-3	.	TRBD2
CAWSDRDRLGTEAFF	TGTGCCTGGAGTGACCGGGACAGGTTGGGGACTGAAGCTTTCTTT	TRBJ1-1	TRBV30	.	TRBD1
CASTPQGWVTDTQYF	TGTGCCAGTACCCCACAGGGTTGGGTCACAGATACGCAGTATTTT	TRBJ2-3	TRBV19	.	.
CASARKATGSSYEQYF	TGTGCCAGCGCCCGGAAAGCAACAGGGAGTTCCTACGAGCAGTACTTC	TRBJ2-7	TRBV5-6	.	.
CASSSGQGPHEQYF	TGTGCCAGCAGTTCAGGACAGGGTCCCCACGAGCAGTACTTC	TRBJ2-7	TRBV27	.	TRBD1
CASRSGFGEAFF	TGTGCCAGCAGGTCAGGGTTCGGTGAAGCTTTCTTT	TRBJ1-1	TRBV2	.	.
CASKTLVIEAFF	TGTGCCAGCAAGACGCTAGTCATTGAAGCTTTCTTT	TRBJ1-1	TRBV6-5	.	.
CAWGTEYNEQFF	TGTGCCTGGGGGACAGAGTACAATGAGCAGTTCTTC	TRBJ2-1	TRBV30	.	TRBD1
CASSQGPGGYGYTF	TGCGCCAGCAGCCAAGGACCAGGGGGCTATGGCTACACCTTC	TRBJ1-2	TRBV4-1	.	TRBD1
CASSPSDSNSGNTIYF	TGTGCCAGCTCACCAAGCGACAGCAACTCTGGAAACACCATATATTTT	TRBJ1-3	TRBV18	.	.
CAWNRQGPGGEQYF	TGTGCCTGGAACAGACAGGGCCCCGGCGGGGAGCAGTACTTC	TRBJ2-7	TRBV30	.	TRBD1
CASSLSQGGEKLFF	TGTGCCAGCAGCTTATCTCAGGGTGGGGAAAAACTGTTTTTT	TRBJ1-4	TRBV7-2	.	.
CASSQDIGAVYMNTEAFF	TGTGCCAGCAGCCAAGATATTGGTGCAGTGTACATGAACACTGAAGCTTTCTTT	TRBJ1-1	TRBV3-1/TRBV3-2	.	.
CASSEALTGMNTEAFF	TGTGCCAGCAGTGAAGCGCTTACAGGAATGAACACTGAAGCTTTCTTT	TRBJ1-1	TRBV2	.	.
CASSLVSQETQYF	TGTGCCAGCAGCTTAGTTTCTCAAGAGACCCAGTACTTC	TRBJ2-5	TRBV11-3	.	.
CASSILLGGGSYNEQFF	TGTGCCAGTAGTATCTTACTGGGCGGGGGATCCTACAATGAGCAGTTCTTC	TRBJ2-1	TRBV19	.	TRBD2
CASSLAGVHGTDTQYF	TGTGCCAGCAGCCTAGCGGGGGTCCACGGCACAGATACGCAGTATTTT	TRBJ2-3	TRBV7-3	.	TRBD2
CASGLTWTSGSWNEQFF	TGTGCTAGTGGTTTGACTTGGACTAGCGGGAGCTGGAATGAGCAGTTCTTC	TRBJ2-1	TRBV12-5	.	TRBD2
CATSRDLWRGRSYNEQFF	TGTGCCACCAGCAGAGATCTTTGGCGGGGGAGGTCCTACAATGAGCAGTTCTTC	TRBJ2-1	TRBV15	.	TRBD2
CASAGTPSYNEQFF	TGTGCCAGCGCCGGGACTCCCTCCTACAATGAGCAGTTCTTC	TRBJ2-1	TRBV7-9	.	.
CASSSLGGGRNIQYF	TGTGCCAGCAGTTCCCTCGGGGGGGGGAGAAACATTCAGTACTTC	TRBJ2-4	TRBV28	.	TRBD2
CASSLERLLGAGLEQFF	TGCGCCAGCAGCTTGGAGCGGCTCTTGGGAGCGGGGCTTGAGCAGTTCTTC	TRBJ2-1	TRBV5-1	.	TRBD2
CASSERGGYGYTF	TGTGCCAGCAGTGAACGGGGTGGCTATGGCTACACCTTC	TRBJ1-2	TRBV25-1	.	.
CASSEWTGTSGRDNEQFF	TGCGCCAGCAGTGAGTGGACCGGGACTAGCGGGAGAGACAATGAGCAGTTCTTC	TRBJ2-1	TRBV10-2	.	TRBD2
CASSLEVVHRITDTQYF	TGTGCCAGCAGCTTAGAGGTTGTTCACAGGATCACAGATACGCAGTATTTT	TRBJ2-3	TRBV7-9	.	.
CASSLAGTDTQYF	TGTGCCAGCAGCCTAGCGGGGACAGATACGCAGTATTTT	TRBJ2-3	TRBV14	.	TRBD2
CASSIVGGEKLFF	TGTGCCAGTAGTATAGTCGGAGGTGAAAAACTGTTTTTT	TRBJ1-4	TRBV19	.	.
CASSELGLNNQPQHF	TGTGCCAGCAGTGAACTGGGGCTGAACAATCAGCCCCAGCATTTT	TRBJ1-5	TRBV6-1	.	.
CASSTRDIEETQYF	TGTGCCAGTAGTACCAGGGACATCGAAGAGACCCAGTACTTC	TRBJ2-5	TRBV19	.	.
CASAPGLAVAVHTGELFF	TGTGCCAGCGCCCCGGGACTAGCGGTAGCGGTCCACACCGGGGAGCTGTTTTTT	TRBJ2-2	TRBV11-3	few	TRBD2
CASSSGQGSYEQYF	TGTGCCAGCAGCTCGGGACAGGGCTCCTACGAGCAGTACTTC	TRBJ2-7	TRBV11-1	.	TRBD1
CASSEELAGGLWEQYF	TGTGCCAGCAGTGAAGAACTAGCGGGGGGGCTATGGGAGCAGTACTTC	TRBJ2-7	TRBV2	.	TRBD2
CASRIAGGRINEQFF	TGTGCCAGCAGGATAGCGGGGGGGCGTATCAATGAGCAGTTCTTC	TRBJ2-1	TRBV13	once	TRBD2
CASSLGQGNTEAFF	TGTGCCAGTAGCCTGGGACAGGGGAACACTGAAGCTTTCTTT	TRBJ1-1	TRBV19	few	TRBD1
CASSHTTPPPQGAPNQPQHF	TGCGCCAGCAGCCACACTACGCCACCCCCCCAGGGGGCCCCCAATCAGCCCCAGCATTTT	TRBJ1-5	TRBV4-1	few	TRBD1
CATSDRRGPQETQYF	TGTGCCACCAGTGATCGAAGGGGGCCCCAAGAGACCCAGTACTTC	TRBJ2-5	TRBV24-1	.	TRBD1
CASSPPGSAAVHSTDTQYF	TGTGCCAGCAGCCCCCCCGGGTCGGCTGCGGTACATAGCACAGATACGCAGTATTTT	TRBJ2-3	TRBV5-4	.	.
CASSFRDRVIDEQYF	TGTGCCAGCAGCTTCCGTGACAGGGTAATCGACGAGCAGTACTTC	TRBJ2-7	TRBV7-8	.	TRBD1
CASSGSGSKTDTQYF	TGTGCCAGCAGTGGTAGCGGGAGTAAAACCGATACGCAGTATTTT	TRBJ2-3	TRBV6-4	.	TRBD2
CASSPPQGRSGNTIYF	TGTGCCAGCTCACCACCGCAGGGAAGATCTGGAAACACCATATATTTT	TRBJ1-3	TRBV18	.	.